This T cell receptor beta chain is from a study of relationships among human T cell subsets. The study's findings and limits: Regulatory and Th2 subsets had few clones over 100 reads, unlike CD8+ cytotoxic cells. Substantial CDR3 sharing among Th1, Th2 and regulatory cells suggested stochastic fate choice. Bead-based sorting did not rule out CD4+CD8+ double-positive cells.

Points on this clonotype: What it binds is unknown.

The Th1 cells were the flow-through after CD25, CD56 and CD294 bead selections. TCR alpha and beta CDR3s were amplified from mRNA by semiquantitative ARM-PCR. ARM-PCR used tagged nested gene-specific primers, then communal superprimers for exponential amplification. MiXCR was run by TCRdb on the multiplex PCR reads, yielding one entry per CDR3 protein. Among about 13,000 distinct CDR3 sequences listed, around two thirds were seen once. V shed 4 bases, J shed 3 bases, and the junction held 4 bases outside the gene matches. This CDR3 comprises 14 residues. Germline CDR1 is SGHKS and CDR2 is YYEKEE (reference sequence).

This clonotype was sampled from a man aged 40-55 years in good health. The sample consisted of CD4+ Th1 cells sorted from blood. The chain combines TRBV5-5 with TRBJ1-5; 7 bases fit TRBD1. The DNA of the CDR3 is TGTGCCAGCAGCCCCAGGGGGACCAATCAGCCCCAGCATTTT. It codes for CASSPRGTNQPQHF. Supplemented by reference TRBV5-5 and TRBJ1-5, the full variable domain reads DAGVTQSPTHLIKTRGQQVTLRCSPISGHKSVSWYQQVLGQGPQFIFQYYEKEERGRGNFPDRFSARQFPNYSSELNVNALLLGDSALYLCASSPRGTNQPQHFGDGTRLSIL.